This is a list of T cell receptor beta chains from one sample in a study of CD8 T cells in Susac syndrome. TCRdb called the immunoSEQ multiplex PCR reads again in MiXCR, with one record for every CDR3 protein. The sample lists under 350,000 distinct CDR3 sequences; roughly nine tenths were seen once. The sample taken for sequencing was CD4+ T cells from PBMCs. The receptors were gathered from a human donor with multiple sclerosis. CDR3s include the opening cysteine and the closing phenylalanine or tryptophan. The D gene is left open where the match is weak. The size of a clone is reported for some rows only, either as once, few or many, or as a class for expanded clones.

J gene: TRBJ2-1
D gene: -
V gene: TRBV2
clone size: -
CDR3 protein: CASSASSQQFF
CDR3 DNA: TGTGCCAGCAGTGCTTCAAGTCAGCAGTTCTTC

J gene: TRBJ2-3
D gene: -
V gene: TRBV5-4
clone size: -
CDR3 protein: CASSSGTRTSTDTQYF
CDR3 DNA: TGTGCCAGCAGCTCCGGGACTCGCACTAGCACAGATACGCAGTATTTT

J gene: TRBJ2-1
D gene: -
V gene: TRBV29-1
clone size: -
CDR3 protein: CSVGGQSSYNEQFF
CDR3 DNA: TGCAGCGTTGGGGGTCAGTCCTCCTACAATGAGCAGTTCTTC

J gene: TRBJ2-1
D gene: -
V gene: TRBV2
clone size: -
CDR3 protein: CASSDIVSSYNEQFF
CDR3 DNA: TGTGCCAGCTCAGACATTGTGAGCTCCTACAATGAGCAGTTCTTC

J gene: TRBJ2-7
D gene: TRBD2
V gene: TRBV3-1
clone size: -
CDR3 protein: CASSRSSGGTYEQYF
CDR3 DNA: TGTGCCAGCAGCCGGAGTAGCGGGGGAACCTACGAGCAGTACTTC

J gene: TRBJ1-5
D gene: -
V gene: TRBV6-1
clone size: -
CDR3 protein: CASSPGGSTGNQPQHF
CDR3 DNA: TGTGCCAGCAGTCCTGGGGGCAGTACGGGCAATCAGCCCCAGCATTTT

J gene: TRBJ2-7
D gene: -
V gene: TRBV12-5
clone size: few
CDR3 protein: CASGLLEGGREQYF
CDR3 DNA: TGTGCTAGTGGTTTGTTGGAGGGAGGAAGAGAGCAGTACTTC

J gene: TRBJ1-1
D gene: TRBD1
V gene: TRBV7-2
clone size: -
CDR3 protein: CASSWTGEPNTEAFF
CDR3 DNA: TGTGCCAGCAGCTGGACAGGAGAACCGAACACTGAAGCTTTCTTT

J gene: TRBJ2-5
D gene: -
V gene: TRBV7-2
clone size: few
CDR3 protein: CASSFGTQETQYF
CDR3 DNA: TGTGCCAGCAGTTTTGGGACACAAGAGACCCAGTACTTC

J gene: TRBJ2-3
D gene: -
V gene: TRBV7-2
clone size: -
CDR3 protein: CASSLAPAADTQYF
CDR3 DNA: TGTGCCAGCAGCTTAGCGCCGGCGGCAGATACGCAGTATTTT

J gene: TRBJ1-3
D gene: TRBD1
V gene: TRBV7-9
clone size: -
CDR3 protein: CASPLVGGSGNTIYF
CDR3 DNA: TGTGCCAGCCCCCTTGTAGGGGGCTCAGGAAACACCATATATTTT

J gene: TRBJ1-2
D gene: -
V gene: TRBV30
clone size: -
CDR3 protein: CAWNKMDGSYGYTF
CDR3 DNA: TGTGCCTGGAACAAAATGGACGGGAGCTATGGCTACACCTTC

J gene: TRBJ2-5
D gene: -
V gene: TRBV5-4
clone size: -
CDR3 protein: CASSLGLGGQETQYF
CDR3 DNA: TGTGCCAGCAGCTTGGGTCTGGGGGGCCAAGAGACCCAGTACTTC

J gene: TRBJ1-5
D gene: -
V gene: TRBV7-8
clone size: -
CDR3 protein: CASSLSTGLSNQPQHF
CDR3 DNA: TGTGCCAGCAGCTTAAGTACGGGTCTGAGCAATCAGCCCCAGCATTTT

J gene: TRBJ2-1
D gene: -
V gene: TRBV7-3
clone size: once
CDR3 protein: CASSLNLVYNEQFF
CDR3 DNA: TGTGCCAGCAGCCTCAACCTAGTCTACAATGAGCAGTTCTTC

J gene: TRBJ1-1
D gene: -
V gene: TRBV2
clone size: -
CDR3 protein: CASSLISRNTEAFF
CDR3 DNA: TGTGCCAGCAGCCTTATCAGCCGGAACACTGAAGCTTTCTTT

J gene: TRBJ2-7
D gene: TRBD1
V gene: TRBV29-1
clone size: few
CDR3 protein: CSVVDRGPYEQYF
CDR3 DNA: TGCAGCGTGGTGGACAGGGGTCCCTACGAGCAGTACTTC

J gene: TRBJ1-3
D gene: -
V gene: TRBV2
clone size: -
CDR3 protein: CASRGDVYSGNTIYF
CDR3 DNA: TGTGCCAGCAGGGGGGACGTCTACTCTGGAAACACCATATATTTT

J gene: TRBJ2-2
D gene: -
V gene: TRBV24-1
clone size: -
CDR3 protein: CATSSGADTGELFF
CDR3 DNA: TGTGCCACCAGTTCAGGGGCAGACACCGGGGAGCTGTTTTTT

J gene: TRBJ1-2
D gene: TRBD1
V gene: TRBV3-1
clone size: -
CDR3 protein: CASSQVTSGGYGYTF
CDR3 DNA: TGTGCCAGCAGCCAAGTGACCTCAGGGGGCTATGGCTACACCTTC

J gene: TRBJ2-6
D gene: -
V gene: TRBV6-2/TRBV6-3
clone size: -
CDR3 protein: CASSYSQGLNSGANVLTF
CDR3 DNA: TGTGCCAGCAGTTACAGTCAGGGGCTCAACTCTGGGGCCAACGTCCTGACTTTC

J gene: TRBJ2-1
D gene: -
V gene: TRBV11-3
clone size: -
CDR3 protein: CASSLKLGSLSSYNEQFF
CDR3 DNA: TGTGCCAGCAGCTTAAAGCTGGGGTCGCTCAGCTCCTACAATGAGCAGTTCTTC

J gene: TRBJ1-5
D gene: -
V gene: TRBV10-3
clone size: -
CDR3 protein: CAISESAGNDQPQHF
CDR3 DNA: TGTGCCATCAGTGAGTCTGCAGGGAATGATCAGCCCCAGCATTTT

J gene: TRBJ2-1
D gene: -
V gene: TRBV12-3/TRBV12-4
clone size: -
CDR3 protein: CASSLPQHEQFF
CDR3 DNA: TGTGCCAGCAGTTTACCTCAACACGAGCAGTTCTTC

J gene: TRBJ1-1
D gene: TRBD1
V gene: TRBV20-1
clone size: -
CDR3 protein: CSASPWTGLENTEAFF
CDR3 DNA: TGCAGTGCCTCACCCTGGACAGGGCTGGAGAACACTGAAGCTTTCTTT

J gene: TRBJ1-4
D gene: -
V gene: TRBV29-1
clone size: -
CDR3 protein: CSVGPATNEKLFF
CDR3 DNA: TGCAGCGTTGGCCCCGCAACTAATGAAAAACTGTTTTTT

J gene: TRBJ1-3
D gene: -
V gene: TRBV18
clone size: -
CDR3 protein: CASSPGSGNTIYF
CDR3 DNA: TGTGCCAGCTCACCAGGGTCCGGAAACACCATATATTTT